This T cell receptor (beta chain) appears in the sequencing data of a study of post-analysis software for immune sequencing data. Overall study context: Relapsing-remitting, secondary progressive and progressive-relapsing forms made up the multiple sclerosis disease courses.

This clonotype was seen more than once but under ten times. The target antigen is unknown. Germline-derived CDR1 and CDR2 are SQVTM and ANQGSEA. This CDR3 has 14 amino acids. Trimming cost V 4 bases and J 3 bases, with 16 bases left between them. Findings of the study overall: Samples made in the same batch grouped tightly together by F measure. Controls showed lower frequencies than patients for a handful of TRBV segments, and TRBV5-6, TRBV5-1 and TRBV20-1 were among these. Diversity measured as normalized Chao1 was significantly lower in multiple sclerosis patients than in controls.

TCR beta cDNA libraries had unique molecular identifiers. T cells numbering about 0.9 to 11 million yielded 450,000 to 500,000 cDNA molecules. In TCRdb, the PCR reads were re-called with MiXCR into one record per CDR3 protein. Here the sample spans under 900,000 distinct CDR3 sequences, approximately 53% being singletons. V and J are TRBV29-1 and TRBJ2-7; possible D gene TRBD1, 6 bases. The specimen was blood. The TCR originated in a girl aged 10-17 years with multiple sclerosis. DNA for the CDR3: TGCAGCGTTGTCCCCAGGGGTCAATACTACGAGCAGTACTTC. Translating it yields CSVVPRGQYYEQYF.